Below are 31 T cell receptor beta chains sequenced from a single sample in a study of CD8 T cells in Susac syndrome. Reverse transcription of 0.5 to 1 ug RNA was performed with random hexamers. TCRdb redid the calling of the immunoSEQ multiplex PCR reads with MiXCR, one entry per CDR3 protein. Of 95,000 or so distinct CDR3 sequences in the sample, approximately 95% are singletons; the top ten hold about 0.32%. Source material: CD8+ T cells from PBMCs. The receptors here all came from a human donor in good health.

The CDR3 region is CAWSVWDRGKETQYF. CDR3 bases: TGTGCCTGGAGTGTATGGGACAGGGGTAAAGAGACCCAGTACTTC. This chain connects TRBV30 to TRBJ2-5, with 10 bases lining up with TRBD1. CDR1 GTSNPN and CDR2 SVGIG come from the germline V gene (reference sequence). CDR3 length: 15 residues. V lost 0 bases to trimming and J lost 3 bases; unmatched junction nucleotides: 4.

The rearrangement links TRBV7-8 to TRBJ2-7, with D unclear. With 2 bases removed from V and 2 bases from J, the gap between germline ends came to 4 bases. Germline CDR1 SGHVS, CDR2 FQNEAQ. This CDR3 has 12 residues. CDR3 region: CASSLRPYEQYF. In DNA, the CDR3 is TGTGCCAGCAGCTTACGGCCCTACGAGCAGTACTTC.

The V and J genes are TRBV27 and TRBJ2-3; 9 bases fit TRBD2. The trim removed 5 bases at V and 0 bases at J, leaving 6 bases unmatched. Germline V gene lookup returns CDR1 MNHEY and CDR2 SMNVEV (reference sequence). The CDR3 totals 16 residues. In DNA, the CDR3 is TGTGCCAGCAGTCCCAAGCGGGGGGCTAGCACAGATACGCAGTATTTT. Translating gives CASSPKRGASTDTQYF.

This clonotype was counted a single time. V usage is TRBV4-1 and J usage is TRBJ2-3; D assignment may be TRBD1 or TRBD2 (6 bases each). Trimming took off 6 bases at V and 5 bases at J, with 12 bases between the two ends. This CDR3 has 13 residues. Germline V gives CDR1 MGHRA, CDR2 YSYEKL. The CDR3 sequence is CASRGGLGDTQYF. The CDR3 DNA sequence: TGCGCCAGCAGAGGGGGGCTGGGAGATACGCAGTATTTT.

The chain is built from TRBV6-5 and TRBJ2-7; 8 bases fit TRBD1. CDR3 length equals 15 residues. Trimming removed 5 bases from V and 0 bases from J; junction bases left unmatched: 6. The germline V gene encodes CDR1 MNHEY and CDR2 SVGAGI. The CDR3 region has the DNA TGTGCCAGCAGTGCCGGGACAGGAGTCTCCTACGAGCAGTACTTC. Amino acids: CASSAGTGVSYEQYF.

The rearrangement uses TRBV15 and TRBJ1-1; 8 bases align to TRBD1. This CDR3 is built from 12 residues. V was pared by 9 bases and J by 3 bases, with 3 bases of the junction left unmatched. Germline-derived CDR1 and CDR2 are LNHNV and YYDKDF (reference sequence). The CDR3 here is CATKDRDTEAFF. DNA of the CDR3: TGTGCCACAAAGGACAGGGACACTGAAGCTTTCTTT.

This chain connects TRBV11-2 to TRBJ2-5; TRBD1 or TRBD2 may be the D gene (7 bases each). Germline V gives CDR1 SGHAT, CDR2 FQNNGV. V lost 5 bases and J lost 0, with 16 bases in between. This CDR3 comprises 16 residues. CDR3: CASSPGGQHYQETQYF. Here the CDR3 DNA reads TGTGCCAGCAGCCCGGGGGGACAGCACTACCAAGAGACCCAGTACTTC.

The chain uses TRBV18 and TRBJ1-1; D is undetermined. Germline V CDR1 and CDR2: KGHSH, LQKENI. The CDR3 has 13 amino acids. V lost 6 bases to trimming and J lost 3 bases, with 11 bases between them. The CDR3 protein is CASSDGWDTEAFF. The CDR3 DNA follows: TGTGCCAGCTCCGACGGATGGGACACTGAAGCTTTCTTT.

The V and J genes are TRBV7-3 and TRBJ1-2; 8 nucleotides align to TRBD1. The CDR3 spans 15 residues. The germline V gene has CDR1 SGHTA and CDR2 FQGTGA. The V and J ends lost 5 bases and 1 base, in that order; junction bases with no gene match: 6. This chain's CDR3 is CASSLWTGSNYGYTF. CDR3 DNA sequence: TGTGCCAGCAGCCTTTGGACAGGGAGTAACTATGGCTACACCTTC.

The genes are TRBV5-1 and TRBJ1-1, with 8 bases matching TRBD1. V was pared by 7 bases and J by 2 bases, with 16 bases of the junction left unmatched. Germline loops: CDR1 SGHRS, CDR2 YFSETQ. The CDR3 runs to 17 residues. The CDR3: CASLPGGATVVNTEAFF. For the CDR3, the DNA is TGCGCCAGCCTGCCAGGGGGCGCGACTGTGGTCAACACTGAAGCTTTCTTT. Drawing the rest from reference TRBV5-1 and TRBJ1-1, the complete variable domain is KAGVTQTPRYLIKTRGQQVTLSCSPISGHRSVSWYQQTPGQGLQFLFEYFSETQRNKGNFPGRFSGRQFSNSRSEMNVSTLELGDSALYLCASLPGGATVVNTEAFFGQGTRLTVV.

The gene calls are TRBV6-1 and TRBJ1-5, with 9 bases matching TRBD1. Germline CDR1 and CDR2: MNHNS and SASEGT. The CDR3 loop spans 14 amino acids. The trim removed 6 bases at V and 5 bases at J, leaving 5 bases unmatched. The CDR3: CASRDRGEYQPQHF. The DNA of the CDR3 is TGTGCCAGCAGGGACAGGGGCGAATATCAGCCCCAGCATTTT.

The V call is TRBV2, the J call TRBJ1-6; D is perhaps TRBD1 (6 bases). V was pared by 9 bases and J by 6 bases, with 15 bases between. CDR3 length: 14 residues. Germline CDR1 and CDR2: SNHLY and FYNNEI. This chain's CDR3 is CARSPGQINSPLHF. CDR3 nucleotide sequence: TGTGCCAGGTCACCGGGACAAATTAATTCACCCCTCCACTTT.

The chain links TRBV30 to TRBJ2-7, with 7 positions matching TRBD2. Germline CDR1 is GTSNPN and CDR2 is SVGIG (reference sequence). The V segment lost 3 bases and the J segment 5 bases; nucleotides outside the gene matches: 16. The CDR3 sequence is 16 residues long. Written as DNA, the CDR3 is TGTGCCTGGAGGACCCCGGGAAAAGCGGGGAGACACGAGCAGTACTTC. Translating it yields CAWRTPGKAGRHEQYF. The full variable domain, its missing parts supplied by reference TRBV30 and TRBJ2-7, is SQTIHQWPATLVQPVGSPLSLECTVEGTSNPNLYWYRQAAGRGLQLLFYSVGIGQISSEVPQNLSASRPQDRQFILSSKKLLLSDSGFYLCAWRTPGKAGRHEQYFGPGTRLTVT.

This rearrangement joins TRBV19 to TRBJ2-7; D possibly corresponds to TRBD1 (6 bases). CDR3 length equals 14 residues. V was trimmed by 3 bases and J by 0 bases, leaving 9 bases between them. Germline V lookup: CDR1 LNHDA, CDR2 SQIVND (reference sequence). CDR3 coding DNA: TGTGCCAGTAGTATGTTGGACAGCTCCTACGAGCAGTACTTC. Amino acids: CASSMLDSSYEQYF. Supplemented by reference TRBV19 and TRBJ2-7, the full variable domain reads DGGITQSPKYLFRKEGQNVTLSCEQNLNHDAMYWYRQDPGQGLRLIYYSQIVNDFQKGDIAEGYSVSREKKESFPLTVTSAQKNPTAFYLCASSMLDSSYEQYFGPGTRLTVT.

The chain carries TRBV29-1 and TRBJ1-2, with D possibly TRBD1 on 6 matching bases. V gave up 6 bases and J gave up 4 bases, with 15 bases separating them. Germline CDR1 SQVTM, CDR2 ANQGSEA. CDR3 size: 13 residues. The CDR3 is CSVEGGSAYGYTF. CDR3 DNA sequence: TGCAGCGTCGAGGGGGGGTCCGCCTATGGCTACACCTTC.

The chain joins TRBV5-4 to TRBJ2-7; possible D gene TRBD1, 7 bases. V lost 1 base, J lost 4 bases, and 12 bases lay in between. This CDR3 is 14 amino acids long. CDR1 and CDR2 from the germline V gene are SGHNT and YYREEE (reference sequence). The CDR3 sequence is CASSLYAGGYEQYF. The CDR3 DNA reads TGTGCCAGCAGCTTGTACGCAGGGGGGTACGAGCAGTACTTC.

The genes are TRBV9 and TRBJ1-2, with no clear D. V was cut by 6 bases and J by 2 bases, with 20 bases left in between. From germline, CDR1 is SGDLS and CDR2 YYNGEE. CDR3 length: 16 amino acids. The chain's CDR3 is CASTPEASGRNYGYTF. In DNA, the CDR3 is TGTGCCAGCACCCCGGAGGCATCGGGGAGAAACTATGGCTACACCTTC.

The genes are TRBV9 and TRBJ1-4, with D possibly being TRBD1 (5 bases). V was shortened by 0 bases and J by 7 bases, with 13 bases between the two germline ends. The CDR3 contains 15 residues. Per the germline V gene, CDR1 is SGDLS and CDR2 is YYNGEE. CDR3 sequence (DNA): TGTGCCAGCAGCGTAGACGGGGGGAAGGCTGAAAAACTGTTTTTT. It is translated as CASSVDGGKAEKLFF.

The CDR3 spells CASLDSTDTQYF. The DNA for the CDR3 is TGTGCCAGCCTTGATTCCACAGATACGCAGTATTTT. The chain has TRBV6-2 or TRBV6-3 and TRBJ2-3, with D uncertain. Trimming took 8 bases from V and 2 from J, leaving 8 bases between them. Germline values: CDR1 MNHEY, CDR2 SVGEGT. CDR3 length equals 12 residues.

V is TRBV29-1 and J is TRBJ2-7; 11 positions agree with TRBD1. This CDR3 spans 12 amino acids. Germline assignment: CDR1 SQVTM and CDR2 ANQGSEA. Trimming cost V 5 bases and J 5 bases; bases outside gene matches: 2. The CDR3 DNA sequence: TGCAGCGTTCGGGACAGGGGGAACGAGCAGTACTTC. Protein product: CSVRDRGNEQYF.

This sequence joins TRBV27 and TRBJ2-7, with D possibly matching TRBD1 (6 bases). The V gene lost 5 bases and the J gene lost 1 base, with 12 bases spanning the gap. Germline V lookup: CDR1 MNHEY, CDR2 SMNVEV (reference sequence). The CDR3 is 14 amino acids. This CDR3 reads CASSPKQGSYEQYF. CDR3 coding DNA: TGTGCCAGCAGTCCGAAACAGGGTTCCTACGAGCAGTACTTC.

The genes are TRBV7-3 and TRBJ2-3; 8 bases are shared with TRBD2. Germline V lookup: CDR1 SGHTA, CDR2 FQGTGA. The CDR3 runs to 16 residues. The V and J ends lost 5 bases and 4 bases, in that order; junction bases with no gene match: 11. In DNA, the CDR3 is TGTGCCAGCAGCCCGACCGGGGGGGCGGGGTCAGATACGCAGTATTTT. It yields the protein CASSPTGGAGSDTQYF.

The genes are TRBV2 and TRBJ2-2, with D maybe TRBD1 (5 bases). In germline, CDR1 is SNHLY, CDR2 FYNNEI. The V end was cut by 6 bases, the J end by 7 bases, with 6 bases between. The CDR3 totals 11 residues. CDR3 sequence: CASRGLGELFF. The CDR3 nucleotides read TGTGCCAGCAGGGGGCTCGGGGAGCTGTTTTTT.

This chain connects TRBV20-1 to TRBJ1-2; 8 bases fit TRBD1. There are 15 residues in the CDR3. Germline V gene lookup returns CDR1 DFQATT and CDR2 SNEGSKA (reference sequence). The junction had 5 bases not matched to a gene; V was cut back by 0 bases and J by 2 bases. CDR3 DNA: TGCAGTGCTAGAGATCTAGGGGACAGGAACTATGGCTACACCTTC. Translating it yields CSARDLGDRNYGYTF.

The chain has TRBV6-6 and TRBJ2-1; D is tentatively TRBD1 or TRBD2 (5 bases each). V was shortened by 5 bases and J by 3 bases, with 11 bases between the two germline ends. CDR3 length: 14 amino acids. CDR1 MNHNY and CDR2 SVGAGI come from the germline V gene (reference sequence). The chain's CDR3 is CASSTRGGYNEQFF. CDR3 nucleotide sequence: TGTGCCAGCAGTACCCGGGGCGGCTACAATGAGCAGTTCTTC.

This rearrangement joins TRBV5-1 to TRBJ2-7, with a possible D match to TRBD2 (5 bases). Germline CDR1 and CDR2: SGHRS and YFSETQ. The CDR3 consists of 16 residues. The germline V and J ends were trimmed by 4 bases and 0 bases, with 17 bases remaining between them. CDR3 loop: CASSPLTGESSYEQYF. CDR3 bases: TGCGCCAGCAGCCCACTAACCGGGGAGTCCTCCTACGAGCAGTACTTC. The full variable domain, its missing parts supplied by reference TRBV5-1 and TRBJ2-7, is KAGVTQTPRYLIKTRGQQVTLSCSPISGHRSVSWYQQTPGQGLQFLFEYFSETQRNKGNFPGRFSGRQFSNSRSEMNVSTLELGDSALYLCASSPLTGESSYEQYFGPGTRLTVT.

This rearrangement joins TRBV11-2 to TRBJ2-7; D call uncertain. V was cut by 2 bases and J by 3 bases, with 5 bases left in between. The CDR3 is 12 amino acids. Germline CDR1 reads SGHAT; CDR2 reads FQNNGV. For the CDR3, the DNA is TGTGCCAGCAGCTTATTAGGCTACGAGCAGTACTTC. This encodes CASSLLGYEQYF.

This sequence joins TRBV7-2 and TRBJ1-1; no clear D. The germline CDR1 and CDR2 sequences are SGHTA and FQGNSA. Trimming cost V 5 bases and J 1 base, with 14 bases left between them. This CDR3 is 15 amino acids long. CDR3 in amino acids: CASSPLTLRNTEAFF. CDR3 DNA: TGTGCCAGCAGCCCCCTGACACTGAGGAACACTGAAGCTTTCTTT. Drawing the rest from reference TRBV7-2 and TRBJ1-1, the complete variable domain is GAGVSQSPSNKVTEKGKDVELRCDPISGHTALYWYRQSLGQGLEFLIYFQGNSAPDKSGLPSDRFSAERTGGSVSTLTIQRTQQEDSAVYLCASSPLTLRNTEAFFGQGTRLTVV.

The gene calls are TRBV6-2 or TRBV6-3 and TRBJ1-1, with 10 bases lining up with TRBD1. V lost 6 bases to trimming and J lost 0 bases; unmatched junction nucleotides: 7. This CDR3 contains 16 residues. CDR1 is MNHEY and CDR2 is SVGEGT in the germline V gene. In DNA, the CDR3 is TGTGCCAGCAGGACAAGGGGACAGGGGATGAACACTGAAGCTTTCTTT. Protein product: CASRTRGQGMNTEAFF.

The chain uses TRBV12-5 and TRBJ2-2; the match to TRBD2 covers 8 bases. Germline CDR1 LGHNT, CDR2 FRNRAP. This CDR3 comprises 15 residues. J lost 7 bases, V lost 5 bases, and 9 bases had no gene match. CDR3: CASGIGGGRGGELFF. CDR3 coding DNA: TGTGCTAGTGGTATCGGGGGGGGCCGCGGCGGGGAGCTGTTTTTT.

This sequence joins TRBV11-2 and TRBJ2-7; TRBD1 agrees at 11 bases. CDR3 size: 15 residues. Germline V gives CDR1 SGHAT, CDR2 FQNNGV. V was clipped by 3 bases and J by 0 bases; unmatched bases: 1. CDR3 bases: TGTGCCAGCAGCTTCGGGACAGGGGGCTCCTACGAGCAGTACTTC. Amino acids: CASSFGTGGSYEQYF.